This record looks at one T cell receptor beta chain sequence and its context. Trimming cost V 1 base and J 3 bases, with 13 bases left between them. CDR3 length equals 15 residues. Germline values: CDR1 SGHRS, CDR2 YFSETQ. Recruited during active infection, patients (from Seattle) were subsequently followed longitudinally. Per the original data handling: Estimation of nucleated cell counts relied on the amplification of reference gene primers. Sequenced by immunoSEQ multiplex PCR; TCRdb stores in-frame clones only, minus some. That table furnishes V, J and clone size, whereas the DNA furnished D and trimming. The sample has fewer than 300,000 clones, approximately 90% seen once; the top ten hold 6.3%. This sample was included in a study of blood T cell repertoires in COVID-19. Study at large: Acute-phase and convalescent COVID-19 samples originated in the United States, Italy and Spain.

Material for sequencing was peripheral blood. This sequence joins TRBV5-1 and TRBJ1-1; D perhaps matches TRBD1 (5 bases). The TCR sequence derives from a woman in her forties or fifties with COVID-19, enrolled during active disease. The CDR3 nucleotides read TGCGCCAGCAGCTTGATGGGCAGGGCGCACACTGAAGCTTTCTTT. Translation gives CASSLMGRAHTEAFF.